The 3 T cell receptor beta chains below all came from one sample that was sequenced in a study of cytomegalovirus exposure and HLA in healthy donors. With 60 Vbeta and 13 Jbeta primers, the PCR was carried out. Using immunoSEQ multiplex PCR, the repertoire was profiled, and TCRdb retains in-frame clones only, with some absent. The data show 150,000 to 200,000 clones, with roughly 80% seen just once and about 2.4% held by the top ten. The sample comprised PBMCs. Receptors originate from a male donor in good health and CMV-seronegative.

This rearrangement joins TRBV15 to TRBJ2-2; 8 nucleotides line up with TRBD1. The V gene's germline CDR1 is LNHNV and CDR2 YYDKDF (reference sequence). The CDR3 loop spans 17 amino acids. Trimming cost V 0 bases and J 2 bases; bases outside gene matches: 5. The CDR3 DNA follows: TGTGCCACCAGCAGAGATCCGGCAGGGGGCAACACCGGGGAGCTGTTTTTT. Protein product: CATSRDPAGGNTGELFF.

The chain couples TRBV4-3 to TRBJ2-2; D perhaps matches TRBD1 (6 bases). The V end lost 1 base, the J end lost 6 bases, and 21 bases lay between the germline ends. This CDR3 spans 18 amino acids. The germline V gene encodes CDR1 LGHNA and CDR2 YSLEER. The CDR3 DNA is TGCGCCAGCAGCCAAGCGCCCGAGCAGGGGCGGACTGCCGGGGAGCTGTTTTTT. Protein: CASSQAPEQGRTAGELFF.

Details on this clone: In the same sample, other DNA sequences code for this CDR3. The gene calls are TRBV7-2 and TRBJ1-1; D remains ambiguous. The CDR3 is 13 amino acids. V was trimmed by 7 bases and J by 0 bases, leaving 9 bases between them. Per the germline V gene, CDR1 is SGHTA and CDR2 is FQGNSA. The CDR3 loop is CASKDGMNTEAFF. For the CDR3, the DNA is TGTGCCAGCAAGGACGGGATGAACACTGAAGCTTTCTTT.